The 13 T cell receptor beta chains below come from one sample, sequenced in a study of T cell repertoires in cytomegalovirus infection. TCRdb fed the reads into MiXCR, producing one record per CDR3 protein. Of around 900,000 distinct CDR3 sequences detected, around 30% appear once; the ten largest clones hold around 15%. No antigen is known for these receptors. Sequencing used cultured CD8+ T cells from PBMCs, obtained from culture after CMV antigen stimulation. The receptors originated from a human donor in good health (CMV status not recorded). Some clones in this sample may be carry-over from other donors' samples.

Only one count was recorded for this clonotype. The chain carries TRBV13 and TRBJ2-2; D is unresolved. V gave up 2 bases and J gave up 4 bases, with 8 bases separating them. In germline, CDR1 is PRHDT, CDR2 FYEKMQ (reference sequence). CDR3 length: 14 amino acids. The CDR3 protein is CASSLTLGTGELFF. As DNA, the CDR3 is TGTGCCAGCAGCTTAACGCTTGGCACCGGGGAGCTGTTTTTT.

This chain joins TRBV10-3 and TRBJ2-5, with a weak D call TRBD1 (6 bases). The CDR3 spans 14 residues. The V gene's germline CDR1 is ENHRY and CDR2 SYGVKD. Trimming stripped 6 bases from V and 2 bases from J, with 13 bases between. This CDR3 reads CAISPGQKQETQYF. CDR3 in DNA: TGTGCCATCAGCCCGGGACAAAAACAAGAGACCCAGTACTTC.

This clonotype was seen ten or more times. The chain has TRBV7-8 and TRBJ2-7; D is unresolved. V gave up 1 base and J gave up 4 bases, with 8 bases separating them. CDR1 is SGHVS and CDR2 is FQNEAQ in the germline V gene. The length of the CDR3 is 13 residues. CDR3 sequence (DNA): TGTGCCAGCAGCTTAGTCCTGGGATACGAGCAGTACGTC. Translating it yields CASSLVLGYEQYV.

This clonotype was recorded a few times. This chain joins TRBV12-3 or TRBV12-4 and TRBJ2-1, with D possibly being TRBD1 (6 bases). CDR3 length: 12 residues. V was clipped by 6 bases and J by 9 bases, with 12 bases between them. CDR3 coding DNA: TGTGCCAGCAGCCCAGGGGTGACTGAGCAGTTCTTC. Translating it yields CASSPGVTEQFF.

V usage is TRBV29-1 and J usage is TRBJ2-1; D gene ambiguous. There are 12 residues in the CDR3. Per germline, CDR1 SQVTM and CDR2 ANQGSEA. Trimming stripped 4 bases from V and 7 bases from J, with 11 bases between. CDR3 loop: CSVGWLGNEQFF. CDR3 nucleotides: TGCAGCGTTGGATGGCTAGGGAATGAGCAGTTCTTC.

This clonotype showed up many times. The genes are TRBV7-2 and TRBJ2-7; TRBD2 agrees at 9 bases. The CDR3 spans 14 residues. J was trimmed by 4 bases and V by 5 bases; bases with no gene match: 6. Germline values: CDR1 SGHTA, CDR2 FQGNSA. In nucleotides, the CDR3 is TGTGCCAGCAGCCCCGCGGGGGGGCTATACGAGCAGTACTTC. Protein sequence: CASSPAGGLYEQYF. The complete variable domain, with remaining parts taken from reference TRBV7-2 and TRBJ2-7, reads GAGVSQSPSNKVTEKGKDVELRCDPISGHTALYWYRQSLGQGLEFLIYFQGNSAPDKSGLPSDRFSAERTGGSVSTLTIQRTQQEDSAVYLCASSPAGGLYEQYFGPGTRLTVT.

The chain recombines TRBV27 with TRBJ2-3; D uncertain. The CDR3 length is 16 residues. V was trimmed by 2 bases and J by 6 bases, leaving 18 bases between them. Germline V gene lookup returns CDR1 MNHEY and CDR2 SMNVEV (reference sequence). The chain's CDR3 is CASSLTPILALDTQYF. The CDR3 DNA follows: TGTGCCAGCAGTTTAACCCCTATCCTTGCGTTGGATACGCAGTATTTT.

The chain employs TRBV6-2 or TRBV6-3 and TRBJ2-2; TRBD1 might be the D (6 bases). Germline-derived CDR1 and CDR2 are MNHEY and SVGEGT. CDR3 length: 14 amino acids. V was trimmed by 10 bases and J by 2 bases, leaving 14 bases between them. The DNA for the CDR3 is TGTGCCACCTACCCGGACAGTAACACCGGGGAGCTGTTTTTT. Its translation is CATYPDSNTGELFF.

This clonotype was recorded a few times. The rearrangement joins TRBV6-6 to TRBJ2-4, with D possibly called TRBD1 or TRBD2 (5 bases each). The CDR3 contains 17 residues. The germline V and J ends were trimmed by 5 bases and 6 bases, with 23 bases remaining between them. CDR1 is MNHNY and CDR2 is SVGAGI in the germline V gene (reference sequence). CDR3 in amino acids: CASSPNRDPETVNIQYF. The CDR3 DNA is TGTGCCAGCAGTCCCAATCGGGACCCAGAGACTGTAAACATTCAGTACTTC.

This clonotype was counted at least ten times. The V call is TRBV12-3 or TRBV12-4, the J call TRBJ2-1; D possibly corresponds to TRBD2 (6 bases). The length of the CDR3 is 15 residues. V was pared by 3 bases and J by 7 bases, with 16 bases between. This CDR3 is CASSFGGEYINEQFF. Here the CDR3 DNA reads TGTGCCAGCAGTTTTGGAGGGGAATACATAAATGAGCAGTTCTTC.

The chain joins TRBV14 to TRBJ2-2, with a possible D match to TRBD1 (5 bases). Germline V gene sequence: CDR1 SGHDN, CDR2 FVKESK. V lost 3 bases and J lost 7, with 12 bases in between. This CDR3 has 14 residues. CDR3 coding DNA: TGTGCCAGCAGCCACCTTTGGGGCGACGGGGAGCTGTTTTTT. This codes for CASSHLWGDGELFF.

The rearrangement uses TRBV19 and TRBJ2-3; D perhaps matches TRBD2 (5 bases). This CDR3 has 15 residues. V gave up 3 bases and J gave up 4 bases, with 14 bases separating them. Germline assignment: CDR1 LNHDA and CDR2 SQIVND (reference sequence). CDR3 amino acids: CASSIEYGNADTQYF. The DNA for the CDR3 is TGTGCCAGTAGTATTGAGTACGGGAACGCAGATACGCAGTATTTT.

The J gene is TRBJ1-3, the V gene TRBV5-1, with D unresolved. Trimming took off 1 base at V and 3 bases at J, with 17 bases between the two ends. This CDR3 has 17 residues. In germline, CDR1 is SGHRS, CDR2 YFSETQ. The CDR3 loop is CASSLYGSLEIGNTIYF. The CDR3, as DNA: TGCGCCAGCAGCTTGTACGGCAGTCTAGAAATTGGAAACACCATATATTTT.